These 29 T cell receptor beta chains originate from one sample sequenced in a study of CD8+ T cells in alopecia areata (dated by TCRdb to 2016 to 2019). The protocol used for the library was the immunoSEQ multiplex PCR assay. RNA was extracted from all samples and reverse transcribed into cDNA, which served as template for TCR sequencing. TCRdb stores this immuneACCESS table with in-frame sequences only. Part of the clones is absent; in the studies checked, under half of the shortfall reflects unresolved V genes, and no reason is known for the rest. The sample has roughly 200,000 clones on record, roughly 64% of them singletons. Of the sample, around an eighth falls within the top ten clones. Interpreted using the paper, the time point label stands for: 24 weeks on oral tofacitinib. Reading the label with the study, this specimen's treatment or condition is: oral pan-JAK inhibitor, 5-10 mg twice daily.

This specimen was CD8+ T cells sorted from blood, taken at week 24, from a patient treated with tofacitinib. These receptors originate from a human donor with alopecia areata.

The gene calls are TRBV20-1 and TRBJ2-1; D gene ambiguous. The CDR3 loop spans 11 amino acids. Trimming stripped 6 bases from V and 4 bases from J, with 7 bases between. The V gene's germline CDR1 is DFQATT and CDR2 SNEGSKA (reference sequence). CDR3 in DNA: TGCAGTGCCCGAATTTACAATGAGCAGTTCTTC. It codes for CSARIYNEQFF.

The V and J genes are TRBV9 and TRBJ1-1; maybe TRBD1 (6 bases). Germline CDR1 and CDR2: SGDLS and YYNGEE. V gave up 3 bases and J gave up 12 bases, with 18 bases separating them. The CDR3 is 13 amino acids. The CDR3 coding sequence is TGTGCCAGCAGCGCGCAGACCTCAGGGGATACTTTCTTT. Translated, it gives CASSAQTSGDTFF.

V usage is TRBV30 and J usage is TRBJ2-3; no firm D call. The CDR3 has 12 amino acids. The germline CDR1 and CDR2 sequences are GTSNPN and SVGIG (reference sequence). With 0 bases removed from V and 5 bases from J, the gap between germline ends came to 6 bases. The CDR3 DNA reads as TGTGCCTGGAGTGTCTCAGGAGATACGCAGTATTTT. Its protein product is CAWSVSGDTQYF. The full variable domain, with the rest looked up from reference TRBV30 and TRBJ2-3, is SQTIHQWPATLVQPVGSPLSLECTVEGTSNPNLYWYRQAAGRGLQLLFYSVGIGQISSEVPQNLSASRPQDRQFILSSKKLLLSDSGFYLCAWSVSGDTQYFGPGTRLTVL.

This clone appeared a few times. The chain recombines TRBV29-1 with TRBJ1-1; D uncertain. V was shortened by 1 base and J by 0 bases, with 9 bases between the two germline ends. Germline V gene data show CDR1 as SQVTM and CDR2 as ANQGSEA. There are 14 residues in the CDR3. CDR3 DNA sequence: TGCAGCGTTGAAGTCCCGGGGATGAACACTGAAGCTTTCTTT. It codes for CSVEVPGMNTEAFF. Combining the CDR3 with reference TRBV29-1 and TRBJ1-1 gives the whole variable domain SAVISQKPSRDICQRGTSLTIQCQVDSQVTMMFWYRQQPGQSLTLIATANQGSEATYESGFVIDKFPISRPNLTFSTLTVSNMSPEDSSIYLCSVEVPGMNTEAFFGQGTRLTVV.

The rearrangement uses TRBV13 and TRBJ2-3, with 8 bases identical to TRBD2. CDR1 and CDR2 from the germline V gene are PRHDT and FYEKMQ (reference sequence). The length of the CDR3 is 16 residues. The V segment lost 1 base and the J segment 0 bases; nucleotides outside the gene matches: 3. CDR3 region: CASSLVSSGSTDTQYF. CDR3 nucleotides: TGTGCCAGCAGCTTAGTGTCTAGCGGGAGCACAGATACGCAGTATTTT.

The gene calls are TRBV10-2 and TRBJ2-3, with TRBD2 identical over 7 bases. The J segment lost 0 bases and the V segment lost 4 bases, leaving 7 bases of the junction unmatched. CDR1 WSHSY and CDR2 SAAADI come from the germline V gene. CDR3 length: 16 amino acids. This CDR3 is CASSGELAASTDTQYF. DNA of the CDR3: TGCGCCAGCAGTGGGGAGCTAGCGGCCAGCACAGATACGCAGTATTTT.

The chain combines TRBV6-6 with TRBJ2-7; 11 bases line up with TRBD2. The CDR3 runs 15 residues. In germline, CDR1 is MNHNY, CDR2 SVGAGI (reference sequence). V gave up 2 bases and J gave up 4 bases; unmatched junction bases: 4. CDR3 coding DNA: TGTGCCAGCAGTTACGAGACTAGCGGGGCTTACGAGCAGTACTTC. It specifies CASSYETSGAYEQYF.

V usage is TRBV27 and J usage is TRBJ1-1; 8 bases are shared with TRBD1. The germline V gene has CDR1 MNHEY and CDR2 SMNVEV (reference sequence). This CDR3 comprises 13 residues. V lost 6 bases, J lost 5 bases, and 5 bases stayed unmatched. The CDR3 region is CASRTTGGTEAFF. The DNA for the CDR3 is TGTGCCAGCAGAACCACAGGGGGAACTGAAGCTTTCTTT.

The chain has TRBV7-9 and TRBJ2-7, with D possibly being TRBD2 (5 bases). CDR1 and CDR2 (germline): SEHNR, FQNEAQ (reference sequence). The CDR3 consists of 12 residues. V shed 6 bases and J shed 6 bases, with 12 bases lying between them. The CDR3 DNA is TGTGCCAGCAGTCTAGCTCTAGGCGAGCAGTACTTC. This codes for CASSLALGEQYF.

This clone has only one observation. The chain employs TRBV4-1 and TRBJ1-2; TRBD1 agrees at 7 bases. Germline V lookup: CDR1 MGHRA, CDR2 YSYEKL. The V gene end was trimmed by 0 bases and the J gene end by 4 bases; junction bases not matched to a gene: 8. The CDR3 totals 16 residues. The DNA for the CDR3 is TGCGCCAGCAGCCAAGAGTCGGGCCAGGGGGTCTATGGCTACACCTTC. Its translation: CASSQESGQGVYGYTF.

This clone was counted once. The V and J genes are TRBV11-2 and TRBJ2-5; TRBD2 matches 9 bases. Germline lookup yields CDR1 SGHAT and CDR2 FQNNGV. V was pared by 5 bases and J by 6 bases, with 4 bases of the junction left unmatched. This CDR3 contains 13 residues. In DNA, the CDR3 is TGTGCCAGCAGCATTAGCGGGGGCAAGACCCAGTACTTC. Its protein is CASSISGGKTQYF.

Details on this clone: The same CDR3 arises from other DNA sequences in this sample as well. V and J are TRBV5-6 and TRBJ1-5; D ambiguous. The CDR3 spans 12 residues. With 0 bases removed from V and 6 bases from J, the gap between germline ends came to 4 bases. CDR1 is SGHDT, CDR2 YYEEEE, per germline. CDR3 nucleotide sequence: TGTGCCAGCAGCTTGGAGGGTCAGCCCCAGCATTTT. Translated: CASSLEGQPQHF.

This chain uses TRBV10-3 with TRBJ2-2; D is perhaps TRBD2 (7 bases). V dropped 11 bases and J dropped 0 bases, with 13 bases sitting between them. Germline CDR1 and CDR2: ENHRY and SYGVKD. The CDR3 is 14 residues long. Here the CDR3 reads CASGGFSNTGELFF. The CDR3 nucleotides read TGTGCCTCGGGGGGCTTTTCGAACACCGGGGAGCTGTTTTTT.

CDR3 sequence (DNA): TGTGCCAGTAGTATTGACCTCCTTGAGCAGTTCTTC. It is translated as CASSIDLLEQFF. The rearrangement joins TRBV19 to TRBJ2-1; D is ambiguous. V was pared by 3 bases and J by 9 bases, with 9 bases between. The CDR3 extends over 12 amino acids. The V gene's germline CDR1 is LNHDA and CDR2 SQIVND (reference sequence). The full variable domain, with the rest looked up from reference TRBV19 and TRBJ2-1, is DGGITQSPKYLFRKEGQNVTLSCEQNLNHDAMYWYRQDPGQGLRLIYYSQIVNDFQKGDIAEGYSVSREKKESFPLTVTSAQKNPTAFYLCASSIDLLEQFFGPGTRLTVL.

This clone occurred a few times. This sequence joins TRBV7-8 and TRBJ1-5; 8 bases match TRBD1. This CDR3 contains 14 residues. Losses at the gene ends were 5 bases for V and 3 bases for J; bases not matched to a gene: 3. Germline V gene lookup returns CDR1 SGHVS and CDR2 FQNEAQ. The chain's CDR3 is CASSRDRYNQPQHF. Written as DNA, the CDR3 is TGTGCCAGCAGCAGGGACAGGTACAATCAGCCCCAGCATTTT.

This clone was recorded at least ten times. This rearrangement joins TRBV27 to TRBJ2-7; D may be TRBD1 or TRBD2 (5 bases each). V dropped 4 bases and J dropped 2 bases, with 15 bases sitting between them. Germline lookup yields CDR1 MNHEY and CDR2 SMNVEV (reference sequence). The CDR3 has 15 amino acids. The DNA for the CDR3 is TGTGCCAGCAGTTACTCCTCCGGGGACCCCTACGAGCAGTACTTC. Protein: CASSYSSGDPYEQYF.

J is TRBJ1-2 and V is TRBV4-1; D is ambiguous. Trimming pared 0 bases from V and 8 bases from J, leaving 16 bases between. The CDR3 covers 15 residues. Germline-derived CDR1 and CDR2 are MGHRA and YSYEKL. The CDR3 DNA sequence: TGCGCCAGCAGCCAAGATGCCCGGTTGGGCGGCGGCTACACCTTC. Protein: CASSQDARLGGGYTF.

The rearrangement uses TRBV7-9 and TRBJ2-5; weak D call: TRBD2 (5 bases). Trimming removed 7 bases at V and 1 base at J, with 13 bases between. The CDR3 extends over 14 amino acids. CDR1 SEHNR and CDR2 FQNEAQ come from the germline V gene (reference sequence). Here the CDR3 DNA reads TGTGCCAGCACTTACCCCAGCGGCCAAGAGACCCAGTACTTC. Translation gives CASTYPSGQETQYF.

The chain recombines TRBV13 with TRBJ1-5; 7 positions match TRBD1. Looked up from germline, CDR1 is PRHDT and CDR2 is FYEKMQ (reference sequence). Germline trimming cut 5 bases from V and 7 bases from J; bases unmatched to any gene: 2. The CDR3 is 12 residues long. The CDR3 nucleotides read TGTGCCAGCAGCGCAGGGGGACAGCCCCAGCATTTT. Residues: CASSAGGQPQHF.

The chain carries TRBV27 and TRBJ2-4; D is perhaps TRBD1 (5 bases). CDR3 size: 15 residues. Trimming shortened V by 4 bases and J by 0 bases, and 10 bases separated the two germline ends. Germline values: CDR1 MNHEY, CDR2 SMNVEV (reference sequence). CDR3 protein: CASSSTVIAKNIQYF. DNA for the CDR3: TGTGCCAGCAGTTCGACAGTAATAGCCAAAAACATTCAGTACTTC.

The CDR3 loop is CASSEWALETQYF. The DNA for the CDR3 is TGCGCCAGCAGTGAGTGGGCTCTGGAGACCCAGTACTTC. The V and J genes are TRBV10-2 and TRBJ2-5; no firm D call. The CDR3 covers 13 residues. V shed 1 base and J shed 5 bases, with 8 bases lying between them. The germline V gene has CDR1 WSHSY and CDR2 SAAADI.

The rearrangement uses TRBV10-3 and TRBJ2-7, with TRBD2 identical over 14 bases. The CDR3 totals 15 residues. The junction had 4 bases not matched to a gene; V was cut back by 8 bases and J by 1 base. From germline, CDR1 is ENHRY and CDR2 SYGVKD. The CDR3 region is CAIGTSGGVSYEQYF. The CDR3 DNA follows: TGTGCCATCGGGACTAGCGGGGGTGTTTCCTACGAGCAGTACTTC.

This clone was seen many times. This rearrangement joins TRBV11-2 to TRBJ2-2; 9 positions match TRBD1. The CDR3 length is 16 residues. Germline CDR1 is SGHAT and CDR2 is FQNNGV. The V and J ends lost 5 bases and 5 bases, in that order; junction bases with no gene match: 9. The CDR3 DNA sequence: TGTGCCAGCAGCACCACAGGGGGCCTCAAGACCGGGGAGCTGTTTTTT. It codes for CASSTTGGLKTGELFF.

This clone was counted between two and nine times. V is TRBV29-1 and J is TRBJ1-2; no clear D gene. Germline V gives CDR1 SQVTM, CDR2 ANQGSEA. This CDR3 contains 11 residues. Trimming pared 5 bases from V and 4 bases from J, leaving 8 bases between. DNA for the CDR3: TGCAGCGTTTCCGGGCCCTATGGCTACACCTTC. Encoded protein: CSVSGPYGYTF.

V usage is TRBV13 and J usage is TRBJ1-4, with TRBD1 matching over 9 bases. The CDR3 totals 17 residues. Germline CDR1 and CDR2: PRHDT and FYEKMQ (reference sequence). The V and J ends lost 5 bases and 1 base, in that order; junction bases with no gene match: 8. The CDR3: CASSQNRGLGTNEKLFF. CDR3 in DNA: TGTGCCAGCAGCCAAAACAGGGGGCTCGGAACTAATGAAAAACTGTTTTTT.

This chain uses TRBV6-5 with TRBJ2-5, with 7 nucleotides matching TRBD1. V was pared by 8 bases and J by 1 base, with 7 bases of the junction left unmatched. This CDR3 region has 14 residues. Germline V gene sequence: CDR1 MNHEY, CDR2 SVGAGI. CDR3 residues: CASGIQGLQETQYF. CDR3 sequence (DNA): TGTGCCAGCGGCATACAGGGGCTCCAAGAGACCCAGTACTTC.

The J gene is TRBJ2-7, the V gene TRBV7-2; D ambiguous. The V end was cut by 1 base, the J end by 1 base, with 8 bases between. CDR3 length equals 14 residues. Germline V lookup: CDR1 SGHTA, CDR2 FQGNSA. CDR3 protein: CASSLGLGSYEQYF. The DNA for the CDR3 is TGTGCCAGCAGCTTAGGTCTAGGGTCCTACGAGCAGTACTTC.

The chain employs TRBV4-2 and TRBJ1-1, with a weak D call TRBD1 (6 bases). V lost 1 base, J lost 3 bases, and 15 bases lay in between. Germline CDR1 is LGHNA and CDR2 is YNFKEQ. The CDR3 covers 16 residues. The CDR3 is CASSQAPYRDYTEAFF. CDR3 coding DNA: TGTGCCAGCAGCCAAGCCCCTTACAGGGACTACACTGAAGCTTTCTTT.

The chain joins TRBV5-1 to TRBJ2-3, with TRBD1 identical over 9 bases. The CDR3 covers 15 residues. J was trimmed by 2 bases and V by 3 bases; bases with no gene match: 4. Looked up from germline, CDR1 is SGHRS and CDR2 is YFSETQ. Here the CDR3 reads CASSYRGRSTDTQYF. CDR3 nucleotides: TGCGCCAGCAGCTACAGGGGGCGTTCCACAGATACGCAGTATTTT.